The 27 T cell receptor delta chains below all came from one sample that was sequenced in a study of gammadelta T cells in human blood (dated by TCRdb to about 2020). The method was RT-PCR. Sequencing was performed on an Illumina MiSeq. TCRdb processed the public reads again with the CATT caller, after which rows with matching DNA were combined. This sample holds roughly 800 delta-chain clones; 13% to 15% were observed only once. The top ten hold about 10% of the sample. Sequencing was carried out using non-Vgamma9Vdelta2 gamma-delta T cells from fetal blood. The receptor set was obtained from a human fetus.

As regards this clone: One base separates it from a far larger clone, so it is likely a read error. The rearrangement uses TRDV1 and TRDJ1; no reliable D call. Looked up from germline, CDR1 is TSWWSYY and CDR2 is QGS. This CDR3 is built from 16 residues. V dropped 3 bases and J dropped 3 bases, with 17 bases sitting between them. In nucleotides, the CDR3 is TGTGCTCTTGGGGACCCCGTGCCTGTGGGAGCCGATAAACTCATCTTT. It specifies CALGDPVPVGADKLIF.

In this sample, this clone turned up a few times. A read error is possible here, since a much larger clone lies one base away. J is TRDJ1 and V is TRDV2, with 8 positions matching TRDD3. The J gene is not listed in TCRdb, so it was assigned here from a DNA match to germline. Germline assignment: CDR1 GEAIGNYY and CDR2 EKD. Trimming at V came to 0 bases and at J to 0 bases, leaving 8 bases not matched to a gene. CDR3 size: 17 residues. For the CDR3, the DNA is TGTGCCTGTGACACCGAGTACTGGGGGTCATACACCGATAAACTCATCTTT. Its translation is CACDTEYWGSYTDKLIF.

By share, this clone ranks as medium-sized. The J gene is TRDJ3, the V gene TRDV2; 7 bases agree with TRDD3. From germline, CDR1 is GEAIGNYY and CDR2 EKD. The CDR3 has 18 residues. V gave up 4 bases and J gave up 0 bases; unmatched junction bases: 8. The CDR3, as DNA: TGTGCCTGTGATTCGGTGGGGGACAGCTCCTGGGACACCCGACAGATGTTTTTC. Its protein is CACDSVGDSSWDTRQMFF.

By sample fraction, this clone is large. V and J are TRDV1 and TRDJ1, with D perhaps matching TRDD3 (6 bases). The CDR3 sequence is 15 residues long. V was cut by 2 bases and J by 3 bases, with 13 bases left in between. CDR1 and CDR2 (germline): TSWWSYY, QGS. For the CDR3, the DNA is TGTGCTCTTGGGGAATGGGGTTGGGGGTCCGATAAACTCATCTTT. Translated: CALGEWGWGSDKLIF.

A note on this clone: A much more abundant neighbour one base away suggests this may be a read error. The rearrangement links TRDV2 to TRDJ3; 10 bases fit TRDD3. J lost 3 bases, V lost 3 bases, and 7 bases had no gene match. Germline CDR1 reads GEAIGNYY; CDR2 reads EKD. The CDR3 spans 18 residues. The CDR3 nucleotides read TGTGCCTGTGACCCGCATTGGGGGATACTCTGGGACACCCGACAGATGTTTTTC. Translated, it gives CACDPHWGILWDTRQMFF.

By share of the sample, this clone is large. J is TRDJ1 and V is TRDV1; 9 bases are a match to TRDD2. Germline V lookup: CDR1 TSWWSYY, CDR2 QGS. Trimming cost V 0 bases and J 0 bases; bases outside gene matches: 20. The CDR3 is 22 residues long. CDR3 DNA sequence: TGTGCTCTTGGGGAACTGAGACCTCCCTTCCTACGGAGGGGGACCCACACCGATAAACTCATCTTT. Translation: CALGELRPPFLRRGTHTDKLIF.

By proportion, this clone is large. The sample has other DNA sequences that encode this CDR3 too. This chain joins TRDV1 and TRDJ2; 8 bases line up with TRDD3. The CDR3 totals 15 residues. The ends lost 5 bases at V and 1 base at J; junction bases unmatched: 3. Germline lookup yields CDR1 TSWWSYY and CDR2 QGS. The CDR3 protein is CALGHLGDLTAQLFF. The CDR3 nucleotides read TGTGCTCTTGGGCACCTGGGGGATTTGACAGCACAACTCTTCTTT.

By share of the sample, this clone is large (0.1 to 1%). The rearrangement joins TRDV1 to TRDJ1; 11 nucleotides align to TRDD3. CDR3 length: 18 amino acids. Per germline, CDR1 TSWWSYY and CDR2 QGS. The V and J ends lost 4 bases and 0 bases, in that order; junction bases with no gene match: 10. The CDR3 nucleotides read TGTGCTCTTGGGGGCATTTGGGGGATACGCGGGTACACCGATAAACTCATCTTT. This codes for CALGGIWGIRGYTDKLIF.

This clone was observed a few times. A far larger clone differs by one base, so this is likely a read error. The chain couples TRDV1 to TRDJ3; 12 nucleotides agree with TRDD3. The ends lost 1 base at V and 5 bases at J; junction bases unmatched: 3. The CDR3 runs to 18 residues. Germline loops: CDR1 TSWWSYY, CDR2 QGS. CDR3 protein: CALGEHWGIPGDTRQMFF. The CDR3 bases are TGTGCTCTTGGGGAACACTGGGGGATACCCGGGGACACCCGACAGATGTTTTTC.

In its sample, this clone is medium-sized. The J gene is TRDJ2, the V gene TRDV2; D gene ambiguous. Germline V gene lookup returns CDR1 GEAIGNYY and CDR2 EKD. V lost 3 bases to trimming and J lost 6 bases, with 10 bases between them. There are 13 residues in the CDR3. This CDR3 reads CACDLFFSAQLFF. DNA for the CDR3: TGTGCCTGTGACTTATTTTTTTCAGCACAACTCTTCTTT.

By sample fraction, this clone is medium-sized (0.01 to 0.1%). The chain links TRDV2 to TRDJ2; 9 nucleotides agree with TRDD3. TCRdb leaves out the J gene; it was filled in here by matching the DNA to germline. This CDR3 is built from 17 residues. V shed 0 bases, J shed 0 bases, and the junction held 4 bases outside the gene matches. Germline lookup yields CDR1 GEAIGNYY and CDR2 EKD. CDR3 coding DNA: TGTGCCTGTGACACCGGGGGATACCGGGCTTTGACAGCACAACTCTTCTTT. Protein: CACDTGGYRALTAQLFF.

A single count supports this clone. It may be a read error: a sequence one base away is much more abundant. The J gene is TRDJ1, the V gene TRDV3, with 13 bases aligning to TRDD3. Germline matching of the DNA provided the J gene here, since TCRdb leaves it blank. Germline V gene lookup returns CDR1 TVYSNPD and CDR2 GDNSRS (reference sequence). This CDR3 region has 15 residues. The junction had 7 bases not matched to a gene; V was cut back by 0 bases and J by 6 bases. CDR3 in amino acids: CAFSTGGYVSNKLIF. CDR3 DNA sequence: TGTGCCTTTAGCACTGGGGGATACGTAAGCAATAAACTCATCTTT.

This clone is labeled as large. J is TRDJ3 and V is TRAV29/DV5, with 8 nucleotides matching TRDD3. The CDR3 has 19 amino acids. V shed 1 base, J shed 0 bases, and the junction held 9 bases outside the gene matches. Germline V gene lookup returns CDR1 NSMFDY and CDR2 ISSIKDK. CDR3 bases: TGTGCAGCAAGCAGGACTGGGGGGAAGAGCTCCTGGGACACCCGACAGATGTTTTTC. It codes for CAASRTGGKSSWDTRQMFF.

This clone counts as large. The chain combines TRDV2 with TRDJ1; D perhaps matches TRDD3 (5 bases). V dropped 5 bases and J dropped 2 bases, with 17 bases sitting between them. This CDR3 comprises 15 residues. In germline, CDR1 is GEAIGNYY, CDR2 EKD. The CDR3 is CACVNRRGRTDKLIF. CDR3 nucleotide sequence: TGTGCCTGTGTCAATCGGCGGGGGCGTACCGATAAACTCATCTTT.

This clone was counted between two and nine times. The J gene is TRDJ1, the V gene TRDV1; 9 bases align to TRDD3. The CDR3 covers 18 residues. Germline V gene lookup returns CDR1 TSWWSYY and CDR2 QGS. J gave up 0 bases and V 1 base, and 9 bases lay outside the gene matches. The CDR3 sequence: CALGEHHDTGGDTDKLIF. The CDR3 DNA reads as TGTGCTCTTGGGGAACACCACGATACTGGGGGAGACACCGATAAACTCATCTTT.

As to this clone: Since a much larger clone is just one base distant, this may be a read error. The chain recombines TRAV29/DV5 with TRDJ1; 8 positions agree with TRDD2. Since TCRdb gives no J gene, matching the DNA to germline was used here to assign it. CDR1 and CDR2 (germline): NSMFDY, ISSIKDK. The trim removed 0 bases at V and 0 bases at J, leaving 40 bases unmatched. The CDR3 loop spans 27 amino acids. The CDR3 sequence is CAASAKLFAFLYPPEGMGLHYTDKLIF. CDR3 in DNA: TGTGCAGCAAGCGCGAAGCTTTTCGCCTTCCTATACCCCCCTGAGGGTATGGGGTTACACTACACCGATAAACTCATCTTT. The whole variable domain, remainder taken from reference TRAV29/DV5 and TRDJ1, is DQQVKQNSPSLSVQEGRISILNCDYTNSMFDYFLWYKKYPAEGPTFLISISSIKDKNEDGRFTVFLNKSAKHLSLHIVPSQPGDSAVYFCAASAKLFAFLYPPEGMGLHYTDKLIFGKGTRVTVEP.

This clone was counted only a few times. A much larger clone lies a single base off, so this may be a read error. At the DNA level, this CDR3 is encoded by other sequences in the same sample as well. This chain uses TRDV1 with TRDJ2; TRDD3 aligns across 10 bases. The CDR3 is 22 amino acids. With 2 bases clipped from V and 5 bases from J, the junction kept 23 bases outside the gene matches. Per germline, CDR1 TSWWSYY and CDR2 QGS. DNA for the CDR3: TGTGCTCTTGGGGAAAGGGGATCCTACGTTTGCGATGGGGGATACCCCACAGCACAACTCTTCTTT. Amino acid sequence: CALGERGSYVCDGGYPTAQLFF.

On this clone: Being one base from a much bigger clone, this may be a read error. The chain combines TRDV1 with TRDJ2; TRDD3 might be the D (7 bases). CDR3 length: 22 amino acids. Trimming cost V 0 bases and J 4 bases, with 30 bases left between them. In germline, CDR1 is TSWWSYY, CDR2 QGS. Written as DNA, the CDR3 is TGTGCTCTTGGGGAACTAGTCGGATCCTACGGGAGGATACGCGGAAGGACAGCACAACTCTTCTTT. This sequence encodes CALGELVGSYGRIRGRTAQLFF.

This clone was seen a handful of times. This rearrangement joins TRDV1 to TRDJ2, with 9 bases aligning to TRDD3. The trim removed 1 base at V and 2 bases at J, leaving 2 bases unmatched. CDR1 TSWWSYY and CDR2 QGS come from the germline V gene. CDR3 length equals 16 residues. CDR3 sequence reads: CALGEHWGTLTAQLFF. The CDR3 bases are TGTGCTCTTGGGGAACACTGGGGGACCTTGACAGCACAACTCTTCTTT.

As to this clone: A much larger clone sits a single nucleotide away, making a read error possible. The chain has TRDV1 and TRDJ1; D may be TRDD2 or TRDD3 (5 bases each). Because TCRdb records no J gene, it was assigned here through a match of the DNA to germline. Trimming left V 3 bases short and J 3 bases short, with 38 bases between. The germline CDR1 and CDR2 sequences are TSWWSYY and QGS. CDR3 length: 23 residues. The CDR3 here is CALGEERMAYDREDIPYADKLIF. The DNA for the CDR3 is TGTGCTCTTGGGGAGGAGCGGATGGCCTACGATAGAGAGGATATCCCGTACGCCGATAAACTCATCTTT.

As to this clone: A single base is all that separates this from a far larger clone, so a read error is likely. This sequence joins TRDV2 and TRDJ1; 10 positions match TRDD3. No J gene is reported in TCRdb; it was inferred here by comparing the DNA with germline. Germline V gene lookup returns CDR1 GEAIGNYY and CDR2 EKD. The CDR3 sequence is 17 residues long. Written as DNA, the CDR3 is TGTGCCCGTGACACCGGGGGATACGGCCACACCACCGATAAACTCATCTTT. Amino acids: CARDTGGYGHTTDKLIF.

This clone was recorded a few times. A read error may be the cause here, since a much bigger clone is one base away. The chain is built from TRDV3 and TRDJ2; 13 bases match TRDD3. V gave up 4 bases and J gave up 2 bases; unmatched junction bases: 7. Germline CDR1 reads TVYSNPD; CDR2 reads GDNSRS (reference sequence). The CDR3 consists of 16 residues. Here the CDR3 reads CACTGGYAKLTAQLFF. CDR3 DNA sequence: TGTGCCTGTACTGGGGGATACGCAAAATTGACAGCACAACTCTTCTTT.

This clone is large. The rearrangement joins TRDV3 to TRDJ3, with TRDD3 identical over 11 bases. Germline lookup yields CDR1 TVYSNPD and CDR2 GDNSRS (reference sequence). This CDR3 spans 16 amino acids. Trimming removed 4 bases from V and 0 bases from J; junction bases left unmatched: 2. The CDR3 nucleotides are TGTGCCTGTACTGGGGGATACTCCTGGGACACCCGACAGATGTTTTTC. This sequence encodes CACTGGYSWDTRQMFF. The whole variable domain, remainder taken from reference TRDV3 and TRDJ3, is CDKVTQSSPDQTVASGSEVVLLCTYDTVYSNPDLFWYRIRPDYSFQFVFYGDNSRSEGADFTQGRFSVKHILTQKAFHLVISPVRTEDSATYYCACTGGYSWDTRQMFFGTGIKLFVEP.

This clone ranks as large (0.1 to 1%). Other nucleotide sequences in the sample specify the same CDR3. V gene TRDV1 combines with J gene TRDJ2, with 9 bases that match TRDD2. CDR3 size: 19 residues. Trimming cost V 4 bases and J 0 bases; bases outside gene matches: 12. Germline CDR1 and CDR2: TSWWSYY and QGS. This CDR3 is CALGARAFLLPTLTAQLFF. The CDR3, as DNA: TGTGCTCTTGGGGCCCGGGCCTTCCTACTACCTACTTTGACAGCACAACTCTTCTTT.

This clone ranks as large. The chain combines TRAV29/DV5 with TRDJ2; TRDD3 matches 10 bases. The germline CDR1 and CDR2 sequences are NSMFDY and ISSIKDK. The CDR3 covers 22 residues. The trim removed 0 bases at V and 3 bases at J, leaving 23 bases unmatched. CDR3 DNA sequence: TGTGCAGCAAGCGCGTACCCTCGGATGATCTGGGGGATAATGGGCCTGACAGCACAACTCTTCTTT. Protein product: CAASAYPRMIWGIMGLTAQLFF.

The chain is built from TRDV2 and TRDJ3, with TRDD3 matching 12 bases. TCRdb records no J gene; here it was assigned by comparing the DNA to germline. Trimming took 0 bases from V and 0 from J; bases not matched to a gene: 5. Germline CDR1 reads GEAIGNYY; CDR2 reads EKD. The CDR3 loop spans 20 amino acids. Here the CDR3 DNA reads TGTGCCTGTGACACCGCTGGGGGATACGAGAGCTCCTGGGACACCCGACAGATGTTTTTC. Amino acid sequence: CACDTAGGYESSWDTRQMFF.

This clone rates as large. This chain joins TRDV2 and TRDJ3; 9 bases line up with TRDD3. Looked up from germline, CDR1 is GEAIGNYY and CDR2 is EKD. This CDR3 spans 17 amino acids. The ends lost 3 bases at V and 2 bases at J; junction bases unmatched: 4. The CDR3 loop is CACDWGYAPWDTRQMFF. The CDR3 region has the DNA TGTGCCTGTGACTGGGGATACGCGCCCTGGGACACCCGACAGATGTTTTTC.